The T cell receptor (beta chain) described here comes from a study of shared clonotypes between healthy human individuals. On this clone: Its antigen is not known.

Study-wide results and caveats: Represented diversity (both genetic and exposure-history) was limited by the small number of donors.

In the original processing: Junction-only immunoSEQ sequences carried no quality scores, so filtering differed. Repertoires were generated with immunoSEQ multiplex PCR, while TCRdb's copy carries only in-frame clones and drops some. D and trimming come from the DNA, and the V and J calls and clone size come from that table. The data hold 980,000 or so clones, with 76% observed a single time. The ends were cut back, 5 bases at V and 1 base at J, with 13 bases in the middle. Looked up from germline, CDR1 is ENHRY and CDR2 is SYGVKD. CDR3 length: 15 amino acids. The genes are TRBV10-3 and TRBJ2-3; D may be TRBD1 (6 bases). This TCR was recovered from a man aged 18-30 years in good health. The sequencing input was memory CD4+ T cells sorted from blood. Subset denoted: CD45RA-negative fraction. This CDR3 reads CAISPWQGRTDTQYF. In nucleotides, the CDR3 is TGTGCCATCAGTCCTTGGCAGGGGCGCACAGATACGCAGTATTTT.